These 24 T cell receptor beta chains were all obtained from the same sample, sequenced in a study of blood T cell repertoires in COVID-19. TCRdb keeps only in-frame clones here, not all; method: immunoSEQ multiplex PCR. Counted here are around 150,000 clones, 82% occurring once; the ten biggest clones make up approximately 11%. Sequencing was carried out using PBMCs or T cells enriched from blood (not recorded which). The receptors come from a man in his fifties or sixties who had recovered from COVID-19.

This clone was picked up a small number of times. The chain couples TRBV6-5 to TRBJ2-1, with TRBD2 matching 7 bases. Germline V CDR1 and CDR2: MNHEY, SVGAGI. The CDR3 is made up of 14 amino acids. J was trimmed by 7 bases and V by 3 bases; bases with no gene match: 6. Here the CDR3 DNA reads TGTGCCAGCAGTTATTTGGGGGGGGGAAATGAGCAGTTCTTC. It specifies CASSYLGGGNEQFF.

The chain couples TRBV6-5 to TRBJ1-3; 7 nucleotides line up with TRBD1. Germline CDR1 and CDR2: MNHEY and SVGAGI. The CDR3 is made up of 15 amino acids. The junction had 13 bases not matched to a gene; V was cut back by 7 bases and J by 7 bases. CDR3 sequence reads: CASKSGTAAGNTIYF. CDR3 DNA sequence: TGTGCCAGCAAATCTGGGACAGCTGCCGGTAACACCATATATTTT.

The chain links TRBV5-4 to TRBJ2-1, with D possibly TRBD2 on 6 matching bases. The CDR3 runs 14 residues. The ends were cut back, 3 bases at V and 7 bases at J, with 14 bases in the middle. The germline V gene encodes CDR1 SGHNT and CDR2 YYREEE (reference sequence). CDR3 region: CASSSQYGGNEQFF. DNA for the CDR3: TGTGCCAGCAGCTCCCAATACGGGGGTAATGAGCAGTTCTTC.

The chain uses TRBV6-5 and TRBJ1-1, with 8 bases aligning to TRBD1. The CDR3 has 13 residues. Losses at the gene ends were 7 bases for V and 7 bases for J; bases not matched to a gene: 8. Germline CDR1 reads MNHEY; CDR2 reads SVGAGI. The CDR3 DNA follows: TGTGCCAGCACTATTCCCGGGACAGGTGAAGCTTTCTTT. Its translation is CASTIPGTGEAFF.

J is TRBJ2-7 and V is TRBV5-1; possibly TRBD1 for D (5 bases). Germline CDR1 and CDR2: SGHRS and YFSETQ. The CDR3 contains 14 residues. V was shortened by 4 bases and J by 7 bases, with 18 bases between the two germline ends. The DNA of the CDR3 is TGCGCCAGCAGCCCAGTACCGGGTCAGGGAGAGCAGTACTTC. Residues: CASSPVPGQGEQYF.

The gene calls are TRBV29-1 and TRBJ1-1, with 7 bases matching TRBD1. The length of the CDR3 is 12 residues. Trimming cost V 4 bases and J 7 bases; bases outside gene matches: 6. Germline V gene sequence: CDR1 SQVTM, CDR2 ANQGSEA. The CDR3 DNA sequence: TGCAGCGTTGGGGAGGACAGGTTTGAAGCTTTCTTT. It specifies CSVGEDRFEAFF.

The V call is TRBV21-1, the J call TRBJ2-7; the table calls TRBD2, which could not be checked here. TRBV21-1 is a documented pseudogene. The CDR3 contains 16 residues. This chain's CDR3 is CASSPPGATSSYEQYF. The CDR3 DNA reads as TGTGCCAGCTCACCTCCGGGAGCCACAAGCTCCTACGAGCAGTACTTC.

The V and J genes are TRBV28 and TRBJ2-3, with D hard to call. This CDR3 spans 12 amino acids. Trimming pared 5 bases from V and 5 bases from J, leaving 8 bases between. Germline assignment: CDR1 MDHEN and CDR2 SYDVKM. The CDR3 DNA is TGTGCCAGCAGTCCCTCCGGAGATACGCAGTATTTT. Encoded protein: CASSPSGDTQYF.

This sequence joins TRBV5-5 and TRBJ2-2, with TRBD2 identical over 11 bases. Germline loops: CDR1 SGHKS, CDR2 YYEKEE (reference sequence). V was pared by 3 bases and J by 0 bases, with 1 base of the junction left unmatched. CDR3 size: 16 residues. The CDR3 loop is CASSSLAGANTGELFF. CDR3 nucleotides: TGTGCCAGCAGCTCACTAGCGGGGGCGAACACCGGGGAGCTGTTTTTT.

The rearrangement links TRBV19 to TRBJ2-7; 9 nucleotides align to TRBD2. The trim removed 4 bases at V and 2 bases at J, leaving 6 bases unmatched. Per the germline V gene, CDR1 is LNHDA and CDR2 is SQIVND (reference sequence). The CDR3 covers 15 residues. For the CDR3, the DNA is TGTGCCAGTAGTACCGGGACTAGCTACCCCTACGAGCAGTACTTC. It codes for CASSTGTSYPYEQYF.

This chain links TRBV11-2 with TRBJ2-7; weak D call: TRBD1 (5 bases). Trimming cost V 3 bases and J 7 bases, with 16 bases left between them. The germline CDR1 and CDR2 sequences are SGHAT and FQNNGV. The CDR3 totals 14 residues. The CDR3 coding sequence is TGTGCCAGCAGCTTCTCAGGGTCCCTGGGGGAGCAGTACTTC. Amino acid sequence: CASSFSGSLGEQYF.

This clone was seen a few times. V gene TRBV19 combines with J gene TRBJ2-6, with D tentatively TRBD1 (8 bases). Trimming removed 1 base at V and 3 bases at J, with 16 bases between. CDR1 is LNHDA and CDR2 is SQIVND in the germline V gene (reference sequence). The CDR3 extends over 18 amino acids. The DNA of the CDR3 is TGTGCCAGTAGTATAGCGCGGGGAGGGACAGGTGGGGCCAACGTCCTGACTTTC. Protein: CASSIARGGTGGANVLTF. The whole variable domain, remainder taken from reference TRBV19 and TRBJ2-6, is DGGITQSPKYLFRKEGQNVTLSCEQNLNHDAMYWYRQDPGQGLRLIYYSQIVNDFQKGDIAEGYSVSREKKESFPLTVTSAQKNPTAFYLCASSIARGGTGGANVLTFGAGSRLTVL.

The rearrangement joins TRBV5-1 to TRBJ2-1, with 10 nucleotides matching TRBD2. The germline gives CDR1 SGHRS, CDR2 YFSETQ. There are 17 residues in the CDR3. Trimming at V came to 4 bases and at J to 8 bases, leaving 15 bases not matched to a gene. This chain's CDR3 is CASSGTGTSVRKDEQFF. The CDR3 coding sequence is TGCGCCAGCAGCGGTACCGGGACTAGCGTCCGGAAGGATGAGCAGTTCTTC.

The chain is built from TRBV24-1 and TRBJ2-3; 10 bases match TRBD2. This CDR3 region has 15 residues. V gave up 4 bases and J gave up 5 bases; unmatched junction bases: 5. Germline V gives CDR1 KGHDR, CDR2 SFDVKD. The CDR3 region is CATSEVAGGLDTQYF. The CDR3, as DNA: TGTGCCACCAGTGAGGTAGCGGGGGGTTTAGATACGCAGTATTTT.

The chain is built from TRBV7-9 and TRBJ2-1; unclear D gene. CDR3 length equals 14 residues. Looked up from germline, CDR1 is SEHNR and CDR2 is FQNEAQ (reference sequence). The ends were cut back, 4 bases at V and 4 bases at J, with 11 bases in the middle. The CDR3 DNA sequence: TGTGCCAGCAGCTGGGCAGGCCTTTACAATGAGCAGTTCTTC. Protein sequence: CASSWAGLYNEQFF.

The CDR3 sequence: CASSLGDINYGYTF. The CDR3 coding sequence is TGTGCCAGCTCCCTCGGGGATATAAACTATGGCTACACCTTC. This chain joins TRBV18 and TRBJ1-2; D gene unclear. CDR1 and CDR2 from the germline V gene are KGHSH and LQKENI. V dropped 6 bases and J dropped 2 bases, with 13 bases sitting between them. The CDR3 is made up of 14 amino acids.

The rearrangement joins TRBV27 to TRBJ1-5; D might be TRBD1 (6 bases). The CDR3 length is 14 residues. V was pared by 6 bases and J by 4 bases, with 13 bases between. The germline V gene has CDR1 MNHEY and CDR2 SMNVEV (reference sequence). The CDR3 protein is CASRTGTLNQPQHF. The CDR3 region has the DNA TGTGCCAGCAGAACCGGGACATTGAATCAGCCCCAGCATTTT.

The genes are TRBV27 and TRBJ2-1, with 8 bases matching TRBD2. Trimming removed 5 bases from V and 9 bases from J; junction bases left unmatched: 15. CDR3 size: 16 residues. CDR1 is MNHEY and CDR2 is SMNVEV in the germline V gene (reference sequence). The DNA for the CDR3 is TGTGCCAGCAGTCCCCTAACCCACGGGACTAGTGGTGAGCAGTTCTTC. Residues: CASSPLTHGTSGEQFF.

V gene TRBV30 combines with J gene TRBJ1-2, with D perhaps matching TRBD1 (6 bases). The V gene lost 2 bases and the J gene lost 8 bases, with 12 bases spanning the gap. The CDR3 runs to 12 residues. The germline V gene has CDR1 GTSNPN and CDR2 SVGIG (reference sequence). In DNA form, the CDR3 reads TGTGCCTGGAGTCCGGGGGGCAGAGGCTACACCTTC. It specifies CAWSPGGRGYTF.

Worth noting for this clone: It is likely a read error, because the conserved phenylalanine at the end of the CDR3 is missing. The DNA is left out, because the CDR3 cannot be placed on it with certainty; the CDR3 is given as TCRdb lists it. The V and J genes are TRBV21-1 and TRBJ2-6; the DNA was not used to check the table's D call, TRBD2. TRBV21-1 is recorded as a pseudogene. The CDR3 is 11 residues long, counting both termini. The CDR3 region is CAKGGRNLNWS.

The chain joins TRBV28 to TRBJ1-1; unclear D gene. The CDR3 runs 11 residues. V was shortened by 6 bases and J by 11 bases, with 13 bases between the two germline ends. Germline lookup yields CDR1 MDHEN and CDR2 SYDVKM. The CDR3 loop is CASRSLGVAFF. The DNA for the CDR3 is TGTGCCAGCAGGTCCCTCGGGGTGGCTTTCTTT.

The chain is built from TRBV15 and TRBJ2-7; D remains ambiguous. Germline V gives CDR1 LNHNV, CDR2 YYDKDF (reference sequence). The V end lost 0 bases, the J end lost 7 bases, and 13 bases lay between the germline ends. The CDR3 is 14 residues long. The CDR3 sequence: CATSRDPRWREQYF. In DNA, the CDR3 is TGTGCCACCAGCAGAGATCCGAGATGGCGGGAGCAGTACTTC.

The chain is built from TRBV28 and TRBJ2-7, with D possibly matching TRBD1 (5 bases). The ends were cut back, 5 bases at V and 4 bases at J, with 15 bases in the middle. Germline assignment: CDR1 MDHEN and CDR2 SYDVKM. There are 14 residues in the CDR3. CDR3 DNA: TGTGCCAGCAGTGGCGTTGACAGACAATACGAGCAGTACTTC. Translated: CASSGVDRQYEQYF.

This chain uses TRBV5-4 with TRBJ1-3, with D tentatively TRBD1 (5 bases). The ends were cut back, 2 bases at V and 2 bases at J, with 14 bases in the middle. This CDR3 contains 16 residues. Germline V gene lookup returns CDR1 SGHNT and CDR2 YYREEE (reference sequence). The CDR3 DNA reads TGTGCCAGCAGCTTACCCAGTGCGACAGCTGGAAACACCATATATTTT. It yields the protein CASSLPSATAGNTIYF.